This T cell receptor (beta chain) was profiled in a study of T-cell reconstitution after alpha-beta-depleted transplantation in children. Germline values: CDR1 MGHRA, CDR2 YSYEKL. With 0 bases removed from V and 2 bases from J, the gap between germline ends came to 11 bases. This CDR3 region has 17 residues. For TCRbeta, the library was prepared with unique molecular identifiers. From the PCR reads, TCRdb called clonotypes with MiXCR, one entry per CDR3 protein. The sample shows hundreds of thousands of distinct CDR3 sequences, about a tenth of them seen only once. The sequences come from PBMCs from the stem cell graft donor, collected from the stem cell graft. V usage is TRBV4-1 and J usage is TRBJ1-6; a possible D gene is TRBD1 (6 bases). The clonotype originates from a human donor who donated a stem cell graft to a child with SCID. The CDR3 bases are TGCGCCAGCAGCCAAGAAGAGGGGGTTACCTATAATTCACCCCTCCACTTT. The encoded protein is CASSQEEGVTYNSPLHF.